A selection of T cell receptor beta chains follows, all from one sample in a study of CXCR3-negative and CXCR3-positive naive CD8 T cells. TCRdb re-called the 5' RACE reads; one entry per CDR3 protein, DNA not given. Recorded for this sample: 43,000 or so distinct CDR3 sequences. Sequenced input: naive CXCR3- CD8+ T cells from blood. The receptors stem from a human donor in good health. Some clones in this sample may be carry-over from other donors' samples. Both conserved end residues are part of each CDR3. Size values are once, few and many counts, or a class for expanded clones, and some rows have none.

clone_size j_call v_call cdr3_aa
NA TRBJ2-2 TRBV6-6 CASSYNPQDRGTGELFF
NA TRBJ2-2 TRBV29-1 CSARLAGGYTGELFF
NA TRBJ1-2 TRBV12-3/TRBV12-4 CASSFSGGFGYTF
NA TRBJ1-1 TRBV11-2 CASSPTGGNTEAFF
NA TRBJ2-7 TRBV7-9 CASSSGTGIYEQYF
NA TRBJ2-3 TRBV3-1 CASSPGLAGSTDTQYF
NA TRBJ2-1 TRBV5-6 CASTAGVNEQFF
NA TRBJ2-3 TRBV6-5 CASSKPGSSDTQYF
NA TRBJ2-7 TRBV9 CASSGDRDYEQYF
NA TRBJ2-5 TRBV27 CASSFLGGAETQYF
NA TRBJ2-1 TRBV20-1 CSARDPLAGAINEQFF
NA TRBJ2-7 TRBV13 CASSPGTSGYEQYF
NA TRBJ2-1 TRBV15 CATSSGTGDNEQFF
NA TRBJ2-1 TRBV6-2/TRBV6-3 CASSYLTGGDEQFF
NA TRBJ2-5 TRBV3-1 CASSLGTTQETQYF
medium-sized TRBJ2-1 TRBV20-1 CSARDDSGAYNEQFF
NA TRBJ2-1 TRBV23-1 CASRGGPSWGNEQFF
NA TRBJ1-2 TRBV5-6 CASSAGTGGHGYTF
NA TRBJ1-1 TRBV29-1 CSVHGGLGPTEAFF
NA TRBJ2-1 TRBV7-9 CASSSYGNEQFF
NA TRBJ2-2 TRBV24-1 CATSDLPQVTGELFF
NA TRBJ2-2 TRBV6-5 CASSYWQGAGELFF
NA TRBJ2-7 TRBV6-2/TRBV6-3 CASSSLPKSEQYF
NA TRBJ2-5 TRBV7-3 CASSFPSWTSGQETQYF
NA TRBJ2-3 TRBV5-6 CASSLGGGETDTQYF
NA TRBJ2-1 TRBV12-3/TRBV12-4 CASSLDSGGNEQFF
NA TRBJ2-3 TRBV10-1 CASTSGGLHRTQYF
NA TRBJ2-1 TRBV3-1 CASSLPGLAEYNEQFF
NA TRBJ2-1 TRBV18 CASSPVRGYNEQFF
NA TRBJ2-2 TRBV9 CASSAVNTGELFF
NA TRBJ2-2 TRBV7-7 CAKEQIITNTGELFF
NA TRBJ1-5 TRBV10-3 CAIGDVGGSNQPQHF
NA TRBJ2-7 TRBV7-2 CASSQSGFSYEQYF
NA TRBJ2-3 TRBV5-5 CASSFTTPGTFTDTQYF
NA TRBJ2-1 TRBV7-6 CASSYTGGRYNEQFF
NA TRBJ2-5 TRBV7-8 CASSIGTSGRKETQYF
NA TRBJ2-1 TRBV29-1 CSVEQVNYNEQFF
NA TRBJ2-2 TRBV5-1 CASSLPGPAGELFF
NA TRBJ2-2 TRBV4-2 CASSQRRGGAGELFF
NA TRBJ1-1 TRBV14 CASSQGTGMNTEAFF
NA TRBJ2-2 TRBV27 CASSLSGGALVGELFF
NA TRBJ2-2 TRBV7-9 CVGTNTGELFF
NA TRBJ2-2 TRBV24-1 CATSDPGQGHAGELFF
NA TRBJ1-3 TRBV5-1 CASSFQGSGNTIYF
NA TRBJ2-1 TRBV29-1 CSGDLSSYNEQFF
NA TRBJ1-1 TRBV6-6 CASSYSARGDTEAFF
NA TRBJ1-1 TRBV5-1 CASSTNPEDRENTEAFF
NA TRBJ2-1 TRBV12-3/TRBV12-4 CASSLSGDLYNEQFF
NA TRBJ2-1 TRBV29-1 CSVEGLANNEQFF
NA TRBJ2-5 TRBV7-9 CASRNRQSETQYF
NA TRBJ2-7 TRBV6-2/TRBV6-3 CASRPGLLSGFYEQYF